These 10 T cell receptor beta chains originate from one sample sequenced in a study of shared clonotypes between healthy human individuals. Using immunoSEQ multiplex PCR, the repertoire was profiled, and TCRdb retains in-frame clones only, with some absent. The table shows about 2,500,000 clones, with approximately 94% occurring only once. The specimen sequenced was naive CD4+ T cells sorted from blood. The subset is: CD45RA+ positively selected. These TCRs come from a man between 18 and 29 years old in good health.

The CDR3 is CASSESRGWDSPLHF. CDR3 DNA: TGTGCCAGCAGTGAATCCCGCGGGTGGGATTCACCCCTCCACTTT. The rearrangement links TRBV25-1 to TRBJ1-6; D remains unclear. V was clipped by 1 base and J by 8 bases, with 12 bases between them. From germline, CDR1 is MGHDK and CDR2 SYGVNS. The CDR3 runs 15 residues.

The chain couples TRBV2 to TRBJ1-5; weak D call: TRBD1 (5 bases). Trimming removed 4 bases from V and 3 bases from J, with 13 bases in between. This CDR3 contains 15 residues. Germline V gene data show CDR1 as SNHLY and CDR2 as FYNNEI. CDR3 coding DNA: TGTGCCAGCAGTGTGGGGGGAGGACTCAATCAGCCCCAGCATTTT. Translating gives CASSVGGGLNQPQHF.

V gene TRBV5-5 combines with J gene TRBJ2-5; TRBD1 agrees at 7 bases. Germline V gives CDR1 SGHKS, CDR2 YYEKEE (reference sequence). Trimming cost V 0 bases and J 5 bases; bases outside gene matches: 10. CDR3 length equals 16 residues. The DNA for the CDR3 is TGTGCCAGCAGCTTGGAAGGGACAGTGGTAGTGGAGACCCAGTACTTC. It encodes CASSLEGTVVVETQYF.

V gene TRBV19 combines with J gene TRBJ1-2; no firm D call. V was pared by 7 bases and J by 3 bases, with 18 bases between. Germline V gene lookup returns CDR1 LNHDA and CDR2 SQIVND (reference sequence). The CDR3 loop spans 15 amino acids. CDR3 sequence (DNA): TGTGCCAGTAAAATAATGGCGGTGTTGGACTATGGCTACACCTTC. Translation gives CASKIMAVLDYGYTF.

The chain has TRBV6-8 and TRBJ2-2, with 13 nucleotides matching TRBD2. The CDR3 is made up of 20 amino acids. Germline V gene sequence: CDR1 MNHGY, CDR2 SAAAGT. J lost 1 base, V lost 5 bases, and 13 bases had no gene match. CDR3 loop: CASSRQILAGGPWNTGELFF. In DNA, the CDR3 is TGTGCCAGCAGTCGCCAAATACTAGCGGGGGGGCCCTGGAACACCGGGGAGCTGTTTTTT.

The rearrangement links TRBV25-1 to TRBJ2-2; D gene ambiguous. Germline CDR1 is MGHDK and CDR2 is SYGVNS. This CDR3 spans 12 amino acids. The ends were cut back, 5 bases at V and 4 bases at J, with 5 bases in the middle. CDR3 in amino acids: CASSRPTGELFF. In nucleotides, the CDR3 is TGTGCCAGCAGTCGACCCACCGGGGAGCTGTTTTTT.

This chain uses TRBV10-3 with TRBJ1-5; a possible D gene is TRBD1 (5 bases). This CDR3 spans 14 amino acids. Looked up from germline, CDR1 is ENHRY and CDR2 is SYGVKD. Trimming pared 4 bases from V and 2 bases from J, leaving 9 bases between. The CDR3 DNA is TGTGCCATCAGTGTTGGGGGGGGCAATCAGCCCCAGCATTTT. Translation gives CAISVGGGNQPQHF.

CDR3 DNA: TGTGCCAGCAGCTTAAACGCAGGGGCGAACACCGGGGAGCTGTTTTTT. Its translation: CASSLNAGANTGELFF. The V and J genes are TRBV7-3 and TRBJ2-2, with TRBD1 as a possible D gene (6 bases). Germline V gene data show CDR1 as SGHTA and CDR2 as FQGTGA. Trimming removed 1 base from V and 0 bases from J, with 9 bases in between. The CDR3 totals 16 residues.

This clone was detected only once. In DNA, the CDR3 is TGTGCCAGCAGCTTCGGTCAGGCCGAAACTGAAGCTTTCTTT. Its translation is CASSFGQAETEAFF. The V call is TRBV7-9, the J call TRBJ1-1; the D is unclear. CDR3 size: 14 residues. The germline CDR1 and CDR2 sequences are SEHNR and FQNEAQ (reference sequence). Trimming cost V 3 bases and J 5 bases, with 13 bases left between them.

The V gene is TRBV10-1, the J gene TRBJ1-1; maybe TRBD1 (6 bases). CDR1 and CDR2 from the germline V gene are WNHNN and SYGVQD (reference sequence). Trimming cost V 7 bases and J 2 bases, with 17 bases left between them. The CDR3 loop spans 15 amino acids. CDR3 bases: TGCGCCAGCAAGGTCGGGACACGGCCAAACACTGAAGCTTTCTTT. Its protein product is CASKVGTRPNTEAFF.